These T cell receptor beta chains were read from a single sample in a study of blood T cell repertoires in COVID-19. Data came from immunoSEQ multiplex PCR; TCRdb stores just in-frame clones and leaves some out. This table holds about 100,000 clones, about nine tenths found once. The sample taken for sequencing was peripheral blood. These receptor sequences come from a man in his sixties with acute or convalescent COVID-19. Each CDR3 is given with its conserved first and last residue. The D gene is left open where the match is weak. A row's size may be missing; if present it is once, few, many or a size class.

D: NA
V: TRBV5-4
size: NA
J: TRBJ2-2
DNA: TGTGCCAGCAGCTTGGCCCTAGGGGACACCGGGGAGCTGTTTTTT
CDR3: CASSLALGDTGELFF

D: TRBD1
V: TRBV24-1
size: NA
J: TRBJ1-2
DNA: TGTGCCACCAGTGATTCCGGCAGGGGGCTTGACTATGGCTACACCTTC
CDR3: CATSDSGRGLDYGYTF

D: NA
V: TRBV7-2
size: once
J: TRBJ2-1
DNA: TGTGCCAGCAGCTTAGTTGTTCGAGATGAGCAGTTCTTC
CDR3: CASSLVVRDEQFF

D: NA
V: TRBV28
size: NA
J: TRBJ2-7
DNA: TGTGCCAGCAGCGATAAGATAGAGCCGGGCGAGCAGTACTTC
CDR3: CASSDKIEPGEQYF

D: TRBD1
V: TRBV30
size: NA
J: TRBJ1-5
DNA: TGTGCCTGGAGTGCAGAGACAGGGAGAAGCAATCAGCCCCAGCATTTT
CDR3: CAWSAETGRSNQPQHF

D: NA
V: TRBV7-2
size: NA
J: TRBJ1-6
DNA: TGTGCCAGCAGCGAAGCCCGGGAGACACCCCTCCACTTT
CDR3: CASSEARETPLHF

D: TRBD1
V: TRBV18
size: NA
J: TRBJ1-1
DNA: TGTGCCAGCGCCTCGGGGACAGGGGGCCTCAACACTGAAGCTTTCTTT
CDR3: CASASGTGGLNTEAFF

D: TRBD2
V: TRBV11-3
size: NA
J: TRBJ2-2
DNA: TGTGCCATTGCCGGACTAGCGGGAGGCGGCTACACCGGGGAGCTGTTTTTT
CDR3: CAIAGLAGGGYTGELFF

D: NA
V: TRBV10-1
size: NA
J: TRBJ2-5
DNA: TGCGCCAACCCCACGGGAGAGACCCAGTACTTC
CDR3: CANPTGETQYF

D: NA
V: TRBV3-1/TRBV3-2
size: NA
J: TRBJ2-3
DNA: TGTGCCAGCAGCCAAGAGAGGGGCACAGATACGCAGTATTTT
CDR3: CASSQERGTDTQYF

D: TRBD1
V: TRBV24-1
size: once
J: TRBJ2-3
DNA: TGTGCCACCAGTGATTTTATAACGGGACAGGGGGATACGCAGTATTTT
CDR3: CATSDFITGQGDTQYF

D: NA
V: TRBV11-3
size: NA
J: TRBJ1-2
DNA: TGTGCCAGCAGCCCGGGGGGAAATCATGGCTACACCTTC
CDR3: CASSPGGNHGYTF

D: NA
V: TRBV2
size: NA
J: TRBJ1-1
DNA: TGTGCCAGCAGCCCAGGGGTACGGAGGACTGAAGCTTTCTTT
CDR3: CASSPGVRRTEAFF

D: NA
V: TRBV19
size: NA
J: TRBJ2-2
DNA: TGTGCCAGTAGTATAAGGCGGGGCTCGAACACCGGGGAGCTGTTTTTT
CDR3: CASSIRRGSNTGELFF

D: NA
V: TRBV11-2
size: once
J: TRBJ1-1
DNA: TGTGCCAGCAGCTTAGGGCAGGCGACCGAAGCTTTCTTT
CDR3: CASSLGQATEAFF

D: NA
V: TRBV7-2
size: once
J: TRBJ2-1
DNA: TGTGCCAGCAGCAAGGCTAGCGCAAATGAGCAGTTCTTC
CDR3: CASSKASANEQFF

D: TRBD1
V: TRBV30
size: NA
J: TRBJ1-5
DNA: TGTGCCTGGAGTCGGAAAAGGACAGGATACAATCAGCCCCAGCATTTT
CDR3: CAWSRKRTGYNQPQHF

D: TRBD1
V: TRBV27
size: NA
J: TRBJ1-5
DNA: TGTGCCAGCAGGACGACAGGGCGGGCAACGCCCCAGCATTTT
CDR3: CASRTTGRATPQHF

D: NA
V: TRBV19
size: few
J: TRBJ2-3
DNA: TGTGCCAGTTGGGCGGGGGATACGCAGTATTTT
CDR3: CASWAGDTQYF

D: TRBD2
V: TRBV11-2
size: NA
J: TRBJ2-5
DNA: TGTGCCAGCAGCCTTAAGGCGGGAGGTATGGGAGAGACCCAGTACTTC
CDR3: CASSLKAGGMGETQYF

D: NA
V: TRBV6-1
size: NA
J: TRBJ2-3
DNA: TGTGCCAGCAGTGAAGTCAGTGCAGATACGCAGTATTTT
CDR3: CASSEVSADTQYF

D: TRBD2
V: TRBV4-1
size: NA
J: TRBJ2-3
DNA: TGCGCCAGCAGCCAAGATAGGCTAGCGGGGGGCACAGATACGCAGTATTTT
CDR3: CASSQDRLAGGTDTQYF

D: NA
V: TRBV30
size: once
J: TRBJ2-7
DNA: TGTGCCTATGAGAGTACAGACTACGAGCAGTACTTC
CDR3: CAYESTDYEQYF

D: TRBD1
V: TRBV19
size: NA
J: TRBJ2-7
DNA: TGTGCCAGTAGCCGTACAGGGGGGTACGAGCAGTACTTC
CDR3: CASSRTGGYEQYF

D: NA
V: TRBV18
size: NA
J: TRBJ2-1
DNA: TGTGCCAGCTCACCACGGGAGGGGGACAAAAACAATGAGCAGTTCTTC
CDR3: CASSPREGDKNNEQFF

D: NA
V: TRBV12-3/TRBV12-4
size: NA
J: TRBJ1-1
DNA: TGTGCCAGCAGTCCTGACACAGGGGAAGCTTTCTTT
CDR3: CASSPDTGEAFF

D: TRBD2
V: TRBV14
size: once
J: TRBJ2-7
DNA: TGTGCCAGCAGCCCACTAGCGGGAGCGGGTGAGCAGTACTTC
CDR3: CASSPLAGAGEQYF

D: TRBD2
V: TRBV29-1
size: once
J: TRBJ2-1
DNA: TGCAGCGTTGCTCCGAGACTAGCGGGCCACAATGAGCAGTTCTTC
CDR3: CSVAPRLAGHNEQFF

D: NA
V: TRBV5-1
size: NA
J: TRBJ2-3
DNA: TGCGCCAGCACCCCGGACAGCCCTAGCACAGATACGCAGTATTTT
CDR3: CASTPDSPSTDTQYF

D: NA
V: TRBV11-1
size: NA
J: TRBJ1-1
DNA: TGTGCCAGCAGCCTTGACTCCCCAGACACTGAAGCTTTCTTT
CDR3: CASSLDSPDTEAFF

D: TRBD1
V: TRBV5-4
size: NA
J: TRBJ1-2
DNA: TGTGCCAGCAGCATACGCGACAGGGGGCTTGGCTACACCTTC
CDR3: CASSIRDRGLGYTF

D: NA
V: TRBV19
size: NA
J: TRBJ2-2
DNA: TGTGCCAGTAGTATTAGGGCAGGGAACGCCGGGGAGCTGTTTTTT
CDR3: CASSIRAGNAGELFF

D: NA
V: TRBV30
size: NA
J: TRBJ1-6
DNA: TGTGCCTGGAGACGTCCTGGGAGTTCACCCCTCCACTTT
CDR3: CAWRRPGSSPLHF

D: NA
V: TRBV28
size: NA
J: TRBJ1-1
DNA: TGTGCCAGCAGACCCACGACGGGGAGGGTCACTGAAGCTTTCTTT
CDR3: CASRPTTGRVTEAFF

D: TRBD2
V: TRBV28
size: NA
J: TRBJ2-4
DNA: TGTGCCAGCAGTTTGGCTAGCGGGCCCGGCGGCATTCAGTACTTC
CDR3: CASSLASGPGGIQYF

D: NA
V: TRBV15
size: NA
J: TRBJ2-5
DNA: TGTGCCACCAGCAGGGGAACGGGGGGCACAGAGACCCAGTACTTC
CDR3: CATSRGTGGTETQYF

D: TRBD1
V: TRBV29-1
size: NA
J: TRBJ2-7
DNA: TGCAGCGTTGAAGTCGCGGCAGGGGGTTCCTACGAGCAGTACTTC
CDR3: CSVEVAAGGSYEQYF

D: TRBD2
V: TRBV9
size: NA
J: TRBJ2-7
DNA: TGTGCCAGCAGTTCAATAGCGGGGGCCCCCGAGCAGTACTTC
CDR3: CASSSIAGAPEQYF

D: TRBD2
V: TRBV7-9
size: NA
J: TRBJ2-1
DNA: TGTGCCAGCAGATTACTAGCGGGAACCTACAATGAGCAGTTCTTC
CDR3: CASRLLAGTYNEQFF

D: NA
V: TRBV2
size: NA
J: TRBJ1-3
DNA: TGTGCCAGCAGTGAATTCGGGATCTCTGGAAACACCATATATTTT
CDR3: CASSEFGISGNTIYF

D: NA
V: TRBV3-1/TRBV3-2
size: NA
J: TRBJ1-2
DNA: TGTGCCAGCAGCCAAGTTCTCGTCCTAAACCCTCATGGCTACACCTTC
CDR3: CASSQVLVLNPHGYTF

D: NA
V: TRBV25-1
size: NA
J: TRBJ1-1
DNA: TGTGCCAGCAGTGTGAATAAGCCCCGAGAGCCGACTGAAGCTTTCTTT
CDR3: CASSVNKPREPTEAFF

D: NA
V: TRBV5-1
size: NA
J: TRBJ2-5
DNA: TGCGCCAGCAGCCCCCGGGCGGGGATCGCCAAGGAGACCCAGTACTTC
CDR3: CASSPRAGIAKETQYF

D: NA
V: TRBV11-2
size: NA
J: TRBJ1-2
DNA: TGTGCCAGCACCATTGGGACAAATTATGGCTACACCTTC
CDR3: CASTIGTNYGYTF

D: NA
V: TRBV7-8
size: NA
J: TRBJ2-1
DNA: TGTGCCAGCAGCGAACTAACAAGGCACAATGAGCAGTTCTTC
CDR3: CASSELTRHNEQFF

D: NA
V: TRBV5-1
size: NA
J: TRBJ1-1
DNA: TGCGCCAGCAGCTTGGCGCCCCAGGGTACTGAAGCTTTCTTT
CDR3: CASSLAPQGTEAFF

D: NA
V: TRBV6-5
size: once
J: TRBJ1-6
DNA: TGTGCCAGCAACTACCGGGGGGCGGGTTCACCCCTCCACTTT
CDR3: CASNYRGAGSPLHF

D: NA
V: TRBV6-1
size: NA
J: TRBJ1-1
DNA: TGTGCCAGCAGTGGGTTGCAATGGACACCGAACACTGAAGCTTTCTTT
CDR3: CASSGLQWTPNTEAFF

D: NA
V: TRBV18
size: NA
J: TRBJ1-1
DNA: TGTGCCAGCTCACCGGGGAGGAACACTGAAGCTTTCTTT
CDR3: CASSPGRNTEAFF

D: TRBD2
V: TRBV2
size: NA
J: TRBJ2-1
DNA: TGTGCCAGCAGCGCGGGGGTTCCTCAACCCGGCTCCTACAATGAGCAGTTCTTC
CDR3: CASSAGVPQPGSYNEQFF

D: NA
V: TRBV5-1
size: NA
J: TRBJ2-3
DNA: TGCGCCAGCAGCTTGGACAGGAGCACAGATACGCAGTATTTT
CDR3: CASSLDRSTDTQYF

D: NA
V: TRBV6-1
size: NA
J: TRBJ2-2
DNA: TGTGCCAGCAGTGAGCGGAGTGGCGGGACGAACACCGGGGAGCTGTTTTTT
CDR3: CASSERSGGTNTGELFF

D: NA
V: TRBV19
size: NA
J: TRBJ2-7
DNA: TGTGCCAGTAGTAGGGACACCTCCTTATACGAGCAGTACTTC
CDR3: CASSRDTSLYEQYF

D: TRBD1
V: TRBV15
size: NA
J: TRBJ2-1
DNA: TGTGCCACCAGCAGAGAGGACAGGGTCTACAATGAGCAGTTCTTC
CDR3: CATSREDRVYNEQFF

D: TRBD1
V: TRBV5-4
size: NA
J: TRBJ1-1
DNA: TGTGCCAGCAGCGTGCCCGGACAGGGGGCTATGAACACTGAAGCTTTCTTT
CDR3: CASSVPGQGAMNTEAFF

D: NA
V: TRBV18
size: NA
J: TRBJ1-2
DNA: TGTGCCAGCGCCGAATTGGGGGACAACTTTAACTATGGCTACACCTTC
CDR3: CASAELGDNFNYGYTF

D: NA
V: TRBV18
size: NA
J: TRBJ2-1
DNA: TGTGCCAGCTCACCAAGGGGTGATGAGCAGTTCTTC
CDR3: CASSPRGDEQFF

D: NA
V: TRBV28
size: NA
J: TRBJ1-1
DNA: TGTGCCAGCAGTTTATTATTAGCGAACACTGAAGCTTTCTTT
CDR3: CASSLLLANTEAFF

D: TRBD2
V: TRBV29-1
size: NA
J: TRBJ2-1
DNA: TGCAGCGTTCGTGGACTAGGGAATGAGCAGTTCTTC
CDR3: CSVRGLGNEQFF